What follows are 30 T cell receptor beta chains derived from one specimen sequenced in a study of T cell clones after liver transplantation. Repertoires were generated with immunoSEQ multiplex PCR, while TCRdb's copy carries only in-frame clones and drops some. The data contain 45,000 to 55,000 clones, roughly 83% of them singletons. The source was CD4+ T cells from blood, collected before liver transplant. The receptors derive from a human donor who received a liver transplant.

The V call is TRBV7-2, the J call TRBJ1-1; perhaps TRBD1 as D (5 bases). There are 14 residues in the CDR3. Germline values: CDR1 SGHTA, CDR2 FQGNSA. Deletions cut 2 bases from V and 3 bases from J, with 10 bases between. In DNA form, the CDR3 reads TGTGCCAGCAGCTTAATCGCAGGGTACACTGAAGCTTTCTTT. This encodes CASSLIAGYTEAFF.

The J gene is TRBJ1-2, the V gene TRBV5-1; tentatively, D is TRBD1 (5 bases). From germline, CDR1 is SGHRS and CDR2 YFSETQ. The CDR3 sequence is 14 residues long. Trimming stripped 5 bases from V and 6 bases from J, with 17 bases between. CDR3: CASRETGTRNGYTF. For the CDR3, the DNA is TGCGCCAGCAGGGAGACCGGGACGCGAAATGGCTACACCTTC.

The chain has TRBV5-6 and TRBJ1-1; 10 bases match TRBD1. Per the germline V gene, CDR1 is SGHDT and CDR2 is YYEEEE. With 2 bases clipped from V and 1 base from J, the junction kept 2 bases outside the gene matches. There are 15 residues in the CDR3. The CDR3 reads CASSLDRGRNTEAFF. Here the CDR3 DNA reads TGTGCCAGCAGCTTAGACAGGGGGCGGAACACTGAAGCTTTCTTT.

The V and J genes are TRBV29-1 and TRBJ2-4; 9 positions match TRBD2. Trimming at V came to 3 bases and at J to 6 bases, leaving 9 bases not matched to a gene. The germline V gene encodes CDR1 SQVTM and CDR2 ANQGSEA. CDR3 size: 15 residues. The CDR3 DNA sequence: TGCAGCGTTGACTCCACAGCGGGGGGTACAAACATTCAGTACTTC. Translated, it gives CSVDSTAGGTNIQYF.

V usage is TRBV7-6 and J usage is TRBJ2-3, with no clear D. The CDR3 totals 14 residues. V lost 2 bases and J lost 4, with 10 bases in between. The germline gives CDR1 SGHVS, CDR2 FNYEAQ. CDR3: CASSLNQFPDTQYF. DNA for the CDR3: TGTGCCAGCAGCTTAAACCAGTTCCCAGATACGCAGTATTTT.

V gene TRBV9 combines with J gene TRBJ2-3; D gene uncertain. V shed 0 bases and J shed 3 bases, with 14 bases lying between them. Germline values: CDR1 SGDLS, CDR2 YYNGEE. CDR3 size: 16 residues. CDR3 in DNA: TGTGCCAGCAGCGTAGAGTTTTCGGACGATACAGATACGCAGTATTTT. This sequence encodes CASSVEFSDDTDTQYF. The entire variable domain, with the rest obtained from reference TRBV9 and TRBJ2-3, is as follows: DSGVTQTPKHLITATGQRVTLRCSPRSGDLSVYWYQQSLDQGLQFLIQYYNGEERAKGNILERFSAQQFPDLHSELNLSSLELGDSALYFCASSVEFSDDTDTQYFGPGTRLTVL.

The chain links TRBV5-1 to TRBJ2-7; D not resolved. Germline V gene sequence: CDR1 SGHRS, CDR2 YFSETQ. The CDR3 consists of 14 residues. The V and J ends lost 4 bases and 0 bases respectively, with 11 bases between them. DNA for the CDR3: TGCGCCAGCAGCCTGGACGCACCCTCCTACGAGCAGTACTTC. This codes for CASSLDAPSYEQYF.

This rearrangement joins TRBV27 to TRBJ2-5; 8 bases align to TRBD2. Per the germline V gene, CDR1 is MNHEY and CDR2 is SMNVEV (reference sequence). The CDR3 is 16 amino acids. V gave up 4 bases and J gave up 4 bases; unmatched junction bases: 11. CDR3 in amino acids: CASSSLEASGLETQYF. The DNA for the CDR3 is TGTGCCAGCAGTTCCCTTGAGGCTAGCGGGTTAGAGACCCAGTACTTC.

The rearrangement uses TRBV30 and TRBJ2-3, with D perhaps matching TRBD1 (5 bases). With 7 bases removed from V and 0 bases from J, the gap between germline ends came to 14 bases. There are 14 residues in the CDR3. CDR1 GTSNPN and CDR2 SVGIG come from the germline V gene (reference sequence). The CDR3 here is CASGHSRSTDTQYF. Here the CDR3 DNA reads TGTGCCTCCGGACACTCCCGCAGCACAGATACGCAGTATTTT.

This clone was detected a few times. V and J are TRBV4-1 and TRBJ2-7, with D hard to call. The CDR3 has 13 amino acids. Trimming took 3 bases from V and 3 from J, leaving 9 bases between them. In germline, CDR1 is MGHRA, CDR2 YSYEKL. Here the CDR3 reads CASSQGYDYEQYF. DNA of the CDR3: TGCGCCAGCAGCCAGGGTTACGACTACGAGCAGTACTTC.

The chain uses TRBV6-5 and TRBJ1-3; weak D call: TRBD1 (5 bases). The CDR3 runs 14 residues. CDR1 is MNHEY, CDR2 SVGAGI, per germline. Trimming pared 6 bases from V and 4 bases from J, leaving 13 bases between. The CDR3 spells CASRMGGSGNTIYF. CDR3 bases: TGTGCCAGCAGGATGGGGGGATCAGGAAACACCATATATTTT.

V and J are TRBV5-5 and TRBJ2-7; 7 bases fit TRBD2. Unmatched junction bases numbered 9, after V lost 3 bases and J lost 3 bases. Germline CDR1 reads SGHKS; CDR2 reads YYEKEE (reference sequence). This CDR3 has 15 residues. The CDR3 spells CASSSGLVGVYEQYF. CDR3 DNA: TGTGCCAGCAGCTCCGGACTAGTCGGGGTCTACGAGCAGTACTTC.

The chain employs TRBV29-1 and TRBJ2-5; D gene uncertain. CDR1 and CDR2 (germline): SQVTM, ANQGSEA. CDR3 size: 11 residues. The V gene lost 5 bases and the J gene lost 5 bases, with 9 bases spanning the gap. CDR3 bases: TGCAGCGTTCAGGAGAGGGAGACCCAGTACTTC. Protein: CSVQERETQYF.

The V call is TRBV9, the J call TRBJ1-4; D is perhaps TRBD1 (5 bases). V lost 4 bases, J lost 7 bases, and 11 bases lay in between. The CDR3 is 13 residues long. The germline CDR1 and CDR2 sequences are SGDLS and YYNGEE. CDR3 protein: CASSPRDGEKLFF. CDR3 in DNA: TGTGCCAGCAGCCCCCGGGACGGTGAAAAACTGTTTTTT.

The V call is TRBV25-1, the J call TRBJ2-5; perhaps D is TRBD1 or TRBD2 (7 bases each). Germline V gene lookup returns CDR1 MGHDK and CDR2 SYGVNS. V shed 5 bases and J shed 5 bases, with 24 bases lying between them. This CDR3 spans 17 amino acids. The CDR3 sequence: CASSHPQGGVGSETQYF. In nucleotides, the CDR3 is TGTGCCAGCAGTCACCCCCAGGGGGGGGTGGGGTCGGAGACCCAGTACTTC.

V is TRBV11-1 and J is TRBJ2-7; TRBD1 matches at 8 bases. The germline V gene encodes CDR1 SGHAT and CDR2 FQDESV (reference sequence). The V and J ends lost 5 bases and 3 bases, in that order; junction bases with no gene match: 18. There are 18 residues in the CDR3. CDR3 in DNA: TGTGCCAGCAGCAGAGCCGGACAGGGCTTGGGGGGTGGCTACGAGCAGTACTTC. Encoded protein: CASSRAGQGLGGGYEQYF.

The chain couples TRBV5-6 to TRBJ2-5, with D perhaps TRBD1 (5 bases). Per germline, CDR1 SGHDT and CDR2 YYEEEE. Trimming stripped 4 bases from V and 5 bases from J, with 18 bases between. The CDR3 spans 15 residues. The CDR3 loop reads CASSPPGYRWETQYF. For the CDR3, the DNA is TGTGCCAGCAGCCCCCCAGGATACAGGTGGGAGACCCAGTACTTC.

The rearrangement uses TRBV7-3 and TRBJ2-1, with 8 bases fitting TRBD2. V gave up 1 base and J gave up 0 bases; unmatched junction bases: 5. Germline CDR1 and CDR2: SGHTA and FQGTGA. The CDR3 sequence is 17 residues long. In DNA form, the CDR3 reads TGTGCCAGCAGCTTAAATAGCGGGGCGAACTCCTACAATGAGCAGTTCTTC. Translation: CASSLNSGANSYNEQFF.

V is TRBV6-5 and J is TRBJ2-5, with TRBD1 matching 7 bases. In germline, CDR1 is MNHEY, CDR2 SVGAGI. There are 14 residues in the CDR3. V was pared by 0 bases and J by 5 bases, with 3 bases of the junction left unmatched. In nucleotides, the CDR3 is TGTGCCAGCAGTTACTCGCAGGGGGTTGAGACCCAGTACTTC. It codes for CASSYSQGVETQYF.

As DNA, the CDR3 is TGTGCCACCCTGGAGGGGGCCCTGGATGAGCAGTTCTTC. Amino acid sequence: CATLEGALDEQFF. The V and J genes are TRBV28 and TRBJ2-1, with D perhaps matching TRBD1 (7 bases). This CDR3 is 13 amino acids long. Germline V gives CDR1 MDHEN, CDR2 SYDVKM. Trimming removed 10 bases at V and 8 bases at J, with 18 bases between.

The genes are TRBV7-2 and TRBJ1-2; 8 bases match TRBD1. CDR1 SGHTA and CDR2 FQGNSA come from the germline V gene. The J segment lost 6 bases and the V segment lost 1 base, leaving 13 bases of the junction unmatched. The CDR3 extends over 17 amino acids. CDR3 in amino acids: CASSLGRYGRGRDGYTF. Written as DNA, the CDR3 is TGTGCCAGCAGCTTAGGTCGATATGGCAGGGGGCGCGATGGCTACACCTTC.

This chain's CDR3 is CASRTGMSNEKLFF. In nucleotides, the CDR3 is TGTGCCAGCAGAACAGGGATGTCTAATGAAAAACTGTTTTTT. The V gene is TRBV2, the J gene TRBJ1-4; D perhaps matches TRBD1 (6 bases). The CDR3 loop spans 14 amino acids. Germline V gene sequence: CDR1 SNHLY, CDR2 FYNNEI. Deletions cut 6 bases from V and 3 bases from J, with 11 bases between. Based on the CDR3 plus reference TRBV2 and TRBJ1-4, the full variable domain is EPEVTQTPSHQVTQMGQEVILRCVPISNHLYFYWYRQILGQKVEFLVSFYNNEISEKSEIFDDQFSVERPDGSNFTLKIRSTKLEDSAMYFCASRTGMSNEKLFFGSGTQLSVL.

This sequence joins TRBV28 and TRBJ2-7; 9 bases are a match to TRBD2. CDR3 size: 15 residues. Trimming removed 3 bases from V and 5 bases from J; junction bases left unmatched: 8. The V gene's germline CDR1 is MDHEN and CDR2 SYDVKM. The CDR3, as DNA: TGTGCCAGCAGTTTTCCCGGCGGGAGGGCCCACGAGCAGTACTTC. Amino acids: CASSFPGGRAHEQYF.

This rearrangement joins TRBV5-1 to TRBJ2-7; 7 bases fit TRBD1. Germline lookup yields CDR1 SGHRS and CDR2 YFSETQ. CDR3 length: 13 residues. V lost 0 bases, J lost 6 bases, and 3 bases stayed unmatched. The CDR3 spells CASSLATGAEQYF. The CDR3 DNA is TGCGCCAGCAGCTTGGCTACAGGGGCCGAGCAGTACTTC.

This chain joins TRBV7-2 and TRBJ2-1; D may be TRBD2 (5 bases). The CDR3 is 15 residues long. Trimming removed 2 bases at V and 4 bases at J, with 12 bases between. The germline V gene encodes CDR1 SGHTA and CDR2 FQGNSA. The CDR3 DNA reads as TGTGCCAGCAGCTTAAGCGGCGGGCCATACAATGAGCAGTTCTTC. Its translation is CASSLSGGPYNEQFF.

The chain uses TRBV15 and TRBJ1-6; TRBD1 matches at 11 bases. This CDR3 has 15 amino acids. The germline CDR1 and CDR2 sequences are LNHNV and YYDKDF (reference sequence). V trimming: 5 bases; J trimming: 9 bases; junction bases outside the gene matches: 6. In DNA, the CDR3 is TGTGCCACCAGCGCCGCCGGGACAGGGGGTTCACCCCTCCACTTT. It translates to CATSAAGTGGSPLHF.

The CDR3 spells CASSQDRTGGVGAFF. In nucleotides, the CDR3 is TGCGCCAGCAGCCAAGATCGGACAGGGGGCGTGGGAGCTTTCTTT. The chain recombines TRBV4-1 with TRBJ1-1; 11 positions match TRBD1. The V segment lost 0 bases and the J segment 10 bases; nucleotides outside the gene matches: 7. The germline V gene has CDR1 MGHRA and CDR2 YSYEKL. The CDR3 length is 15 residues.

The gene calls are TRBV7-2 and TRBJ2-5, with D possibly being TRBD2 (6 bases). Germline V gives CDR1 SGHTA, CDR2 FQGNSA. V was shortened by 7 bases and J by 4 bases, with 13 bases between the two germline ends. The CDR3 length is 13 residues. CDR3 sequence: CASIQLAGETQYF. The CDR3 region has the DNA TGTGCCAGCATCCAACTAGCAGGAGAGACCCAGTACTTC.

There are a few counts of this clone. CDR3 in DNA: TGCGCCAGCAGCCAATCGGCCGGGAGGGGGTACGAGCAGTACTTC. Translation gives CASSQSAGRGYEQYF. The rearrangement uses TRBV4-3 and TRBJ2-7, with 8 bases that match TRBD2. Germline V gives CDR1 LGHNA, CDR2 YSLEER. The CDR3 runs to 15 residues. V gave up 2 bases and J gave up 4 bases; unmatched junction bases: 7.

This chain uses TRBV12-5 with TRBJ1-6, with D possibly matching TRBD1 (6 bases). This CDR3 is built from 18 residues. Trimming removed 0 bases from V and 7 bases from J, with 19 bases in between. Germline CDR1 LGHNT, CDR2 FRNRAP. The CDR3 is CASGLVQGTVQLNSPLHF. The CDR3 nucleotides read TGTGCTAGTGGTTTGGTACAGGGAACGGTCCAACTAAATTCACCCCTCCACTTT.